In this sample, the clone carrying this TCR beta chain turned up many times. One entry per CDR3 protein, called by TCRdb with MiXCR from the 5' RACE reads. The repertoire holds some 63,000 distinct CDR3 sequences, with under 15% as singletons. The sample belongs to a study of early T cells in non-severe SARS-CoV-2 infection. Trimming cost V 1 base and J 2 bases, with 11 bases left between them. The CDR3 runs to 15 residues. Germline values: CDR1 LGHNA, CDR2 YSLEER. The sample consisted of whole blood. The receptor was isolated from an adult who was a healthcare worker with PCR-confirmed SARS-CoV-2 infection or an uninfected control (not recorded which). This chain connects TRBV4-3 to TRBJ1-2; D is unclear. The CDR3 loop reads CASSQGGDGNYGYTF. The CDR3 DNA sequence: TGCGCCAGCAGCCAAGGTGGAGACGGCAACTATGGCTACACCTTC.